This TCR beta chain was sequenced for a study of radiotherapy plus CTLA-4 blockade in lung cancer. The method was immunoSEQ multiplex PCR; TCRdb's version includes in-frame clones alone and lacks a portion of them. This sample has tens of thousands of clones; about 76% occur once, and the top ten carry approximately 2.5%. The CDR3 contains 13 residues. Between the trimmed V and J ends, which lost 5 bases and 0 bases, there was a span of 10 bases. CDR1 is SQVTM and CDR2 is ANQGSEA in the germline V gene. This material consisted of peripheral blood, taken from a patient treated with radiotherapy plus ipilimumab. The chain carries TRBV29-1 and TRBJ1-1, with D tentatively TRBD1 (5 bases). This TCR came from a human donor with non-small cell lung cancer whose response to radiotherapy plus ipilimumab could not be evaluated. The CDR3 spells CSVRAGLNTEAFF. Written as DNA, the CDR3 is TGCAGCGTTAGAGCAGGGCTGAACACTGAAGCTTTCTTT. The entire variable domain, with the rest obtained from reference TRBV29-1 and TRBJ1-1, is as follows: SAVISQKPSRDICQRGTSLTIQCQVDSQVTMMFWYRQQPGQSLTLIATANQGSEATYESGFVIDKFPISRPNLTFSTLTVSNMSPEDSSIYLCSVRAGLNTEAFFGQGTRLTVV.